This TCR beta chain comes out of a study of neurological immune-mediated disorders. General study findings and limits: Across subjects, no CDR3 amino acid sequence appeared in expanded clones of more than one subject, a finding that suggested private repertoires in all groups.

This clonotype was seen ten or more times. Its specificity is unknown. There are 12 residues in the CDR3. The V gene lost 5 bases and the J gene lost 5 bases, with 10 bases spanning the gap. Germline V gene sequence: CDR1 SGHRS, CDR2 YFSETQ. The cell input for sorted libraries was roughly 900,000, and those cells were CD4+ or CD8+ T cells. Synthesis of cDNA was accomplished via 5'RACE employing 10-nucleotide random UMIs. Each CDR3 protein is one row after TCRdb ran MiXCR on the 5' RACE reads. This sample has approximately 41,000 distinct CDR3 sequences; approximately 14% occur once, and the top ten carry 3% to 4.5%.

What was sequenced was CD4+ T cells from blood. The chain is built from TRBV5-1 and TRBJ1-2; no definite D call. The source of this sequence is a woman aged 60-70 years with HTLV-1-associated myelopathy (HAM/TSP). The CDR3 DNA sequence: TGCGCCAGCAGTCCGGGTGGTTATGGCTACACCTTC. Protein sequence: CASSPGGYGYTF.